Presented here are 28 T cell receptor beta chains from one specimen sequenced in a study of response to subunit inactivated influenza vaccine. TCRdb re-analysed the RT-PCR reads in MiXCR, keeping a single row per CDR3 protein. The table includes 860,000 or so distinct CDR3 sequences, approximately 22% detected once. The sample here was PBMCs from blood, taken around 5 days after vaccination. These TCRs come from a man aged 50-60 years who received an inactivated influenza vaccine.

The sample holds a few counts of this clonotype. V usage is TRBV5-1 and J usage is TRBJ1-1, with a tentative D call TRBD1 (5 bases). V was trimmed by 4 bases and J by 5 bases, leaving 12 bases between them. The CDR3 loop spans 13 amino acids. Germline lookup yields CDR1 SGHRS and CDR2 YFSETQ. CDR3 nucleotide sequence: TGCGCCAGCAGCGATACCCAGGGAACTGAAGCTTTCTTT. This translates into CASSDTQGTEAFF.

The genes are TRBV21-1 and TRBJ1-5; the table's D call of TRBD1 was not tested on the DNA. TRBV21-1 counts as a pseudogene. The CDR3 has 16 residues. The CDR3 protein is CASSKVDRRRNQPQHF. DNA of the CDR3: TGTGCCAGCAGCAAAGTAGACAGGAGGCGCAATCAGCCCCAGCATTTT.

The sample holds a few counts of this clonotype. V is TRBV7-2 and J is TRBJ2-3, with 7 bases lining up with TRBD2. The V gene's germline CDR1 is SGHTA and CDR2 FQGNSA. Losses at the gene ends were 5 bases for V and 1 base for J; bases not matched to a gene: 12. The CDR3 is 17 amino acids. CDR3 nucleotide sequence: TGTGCCAGCAGCAACCTGTTCCTAGCGGAGGGCACAGATACGCAGTATTTT. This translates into CASSNLFLAEGTDTQYF.

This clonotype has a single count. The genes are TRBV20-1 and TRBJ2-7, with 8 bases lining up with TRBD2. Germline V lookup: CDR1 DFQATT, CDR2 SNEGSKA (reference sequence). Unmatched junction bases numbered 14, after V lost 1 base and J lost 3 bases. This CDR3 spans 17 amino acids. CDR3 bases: TGCAGTGCTAGAGGGTCCAGCGGGAGTGAGTCGCTCTACGAGCAGTACTTC. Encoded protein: CSARGSSGSESLYEQYF.

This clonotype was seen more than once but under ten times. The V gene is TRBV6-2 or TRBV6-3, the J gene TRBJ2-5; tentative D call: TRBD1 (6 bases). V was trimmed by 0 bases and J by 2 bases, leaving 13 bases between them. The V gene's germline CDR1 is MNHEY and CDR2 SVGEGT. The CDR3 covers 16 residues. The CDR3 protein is CASSYSRQVVQETQYF. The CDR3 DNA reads TGTGCCAGCAGTTACTCGAGACAGGTAGTTCAAGAGACCCAGTACTTC.

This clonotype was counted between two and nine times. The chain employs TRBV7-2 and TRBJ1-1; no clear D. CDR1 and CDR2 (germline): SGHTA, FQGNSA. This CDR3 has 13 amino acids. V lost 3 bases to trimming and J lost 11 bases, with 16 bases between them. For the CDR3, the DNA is TGTGCCAGCAGCTTCCCCCGGGCCAGTGGGGCTTTCTTT. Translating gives CASSFPRASGAFF.

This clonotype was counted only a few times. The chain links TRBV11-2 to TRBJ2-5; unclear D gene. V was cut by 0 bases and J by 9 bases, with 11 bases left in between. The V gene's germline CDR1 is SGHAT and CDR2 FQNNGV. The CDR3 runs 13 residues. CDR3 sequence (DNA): TGTGCCAGCAGCTTAGATCCCGAGGTGTCCCAGTACTTC. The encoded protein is CASSLDPEVSQYF.

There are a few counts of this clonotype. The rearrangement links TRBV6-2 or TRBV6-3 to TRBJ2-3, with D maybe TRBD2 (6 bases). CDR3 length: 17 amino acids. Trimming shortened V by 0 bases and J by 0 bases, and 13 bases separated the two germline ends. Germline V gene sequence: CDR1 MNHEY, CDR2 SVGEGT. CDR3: CASSYSLDYQSTDTQYF. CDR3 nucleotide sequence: TGTGCCAGCAGTTACTCTTTGGACTACCAAAGCACAGATACGCAGTATTTT.

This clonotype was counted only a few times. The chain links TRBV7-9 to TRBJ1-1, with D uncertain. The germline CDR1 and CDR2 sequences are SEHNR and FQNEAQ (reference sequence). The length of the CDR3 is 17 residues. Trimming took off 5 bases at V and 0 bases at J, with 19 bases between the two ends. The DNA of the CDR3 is TGTGCCAGCAGCCCTTCCGACGGATTTATCATGAACACTGAAGCTTTCTTT. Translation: CASSPSDGFIMNTEAFF.

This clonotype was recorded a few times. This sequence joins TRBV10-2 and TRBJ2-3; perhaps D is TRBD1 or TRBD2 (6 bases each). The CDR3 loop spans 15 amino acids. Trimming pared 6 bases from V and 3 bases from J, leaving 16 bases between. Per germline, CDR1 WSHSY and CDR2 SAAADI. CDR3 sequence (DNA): TGCGCCAGCAGAAGGGGGGTAGCAGGAACAGATACGCAGTATTTT. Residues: CASRRGVAGTDTQYF.

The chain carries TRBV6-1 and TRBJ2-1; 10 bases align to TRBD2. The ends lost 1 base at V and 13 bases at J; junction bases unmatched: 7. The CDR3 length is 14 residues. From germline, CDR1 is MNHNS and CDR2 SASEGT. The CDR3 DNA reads TGTGCCAGCAGTGAAGTACTAGCGGGGCAACCTCAGTTCTTC. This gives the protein CASSEVLAGQPQFF.

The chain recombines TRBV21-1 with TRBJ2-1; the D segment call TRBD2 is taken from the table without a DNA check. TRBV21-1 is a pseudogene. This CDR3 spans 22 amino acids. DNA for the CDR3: TGTGCCAGCAGCAAAGATACCCCCGTCGGAGGAGCGGGAGGGCTCATCTTCAATGAGCAGTTCTTC. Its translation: CASSKDTPVGGAGGLIFNEQFF.

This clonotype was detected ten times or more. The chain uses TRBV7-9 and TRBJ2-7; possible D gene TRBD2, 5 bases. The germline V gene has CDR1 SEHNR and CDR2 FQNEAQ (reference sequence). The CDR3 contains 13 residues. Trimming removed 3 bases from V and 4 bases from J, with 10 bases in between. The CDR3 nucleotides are TGTGCCAGCAGCTTGCGGGTTGAATACGAGCAGTACTTC. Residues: CASSLRVEYEQYF.

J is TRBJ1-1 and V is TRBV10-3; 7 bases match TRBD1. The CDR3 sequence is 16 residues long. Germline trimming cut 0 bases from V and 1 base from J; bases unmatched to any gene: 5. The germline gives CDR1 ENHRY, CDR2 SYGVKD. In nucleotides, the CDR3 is TGTGCCATCAGTGAGTCGAGGAGACAGGGGAACACTGAAGCTTTCTTT. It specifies CAISESRRQGNTEAFF.

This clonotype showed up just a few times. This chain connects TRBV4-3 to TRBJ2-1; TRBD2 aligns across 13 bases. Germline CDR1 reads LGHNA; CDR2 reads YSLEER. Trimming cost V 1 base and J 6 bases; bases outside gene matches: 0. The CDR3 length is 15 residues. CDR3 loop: CASSQGTSGGNEQFF. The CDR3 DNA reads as TGCGCCAGCAGCCAAGGGACTAGCGGGGGCAATGAGCAGTTCTTC.

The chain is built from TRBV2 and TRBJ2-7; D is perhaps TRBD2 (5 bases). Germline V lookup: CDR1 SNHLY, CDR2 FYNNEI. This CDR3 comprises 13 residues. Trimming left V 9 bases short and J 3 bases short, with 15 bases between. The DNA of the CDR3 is TGTGCCAGTGAAGCGGTTCAAGGCTACGAGCAGTACTTC. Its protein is CASEAVQGYEQYF. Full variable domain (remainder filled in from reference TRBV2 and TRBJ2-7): EPEVTQTPSHQVTQMGQEVILRCVPISNHLYFYWYRQILGQKVEFLVSFYNNEISEKSEIFDDQFSVERPDGSNFTLKIRSTKLEDSAMYFCASEAVQGYEQYFGPGTRLTVT.

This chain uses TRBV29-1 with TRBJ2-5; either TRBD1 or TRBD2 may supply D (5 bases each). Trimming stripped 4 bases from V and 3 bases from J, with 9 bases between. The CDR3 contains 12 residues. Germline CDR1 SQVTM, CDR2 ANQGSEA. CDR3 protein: CSVVRGEETQYF. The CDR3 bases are TGCAGCGTTGTGAGGGGAGAAGAGACCCAGTACTTC.

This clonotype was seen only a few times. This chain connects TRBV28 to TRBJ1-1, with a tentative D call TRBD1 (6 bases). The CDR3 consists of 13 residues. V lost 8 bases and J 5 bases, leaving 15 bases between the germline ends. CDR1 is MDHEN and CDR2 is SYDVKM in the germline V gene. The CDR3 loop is CASGQTGKTEAFF. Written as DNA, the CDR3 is TGTGCCAGCGGACAGACGGGGAAGACTGAAGCTTTCTTT. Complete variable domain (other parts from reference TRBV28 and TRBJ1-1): DVKVTQSSRYLVKRTGEKVFLECVQDMDHENMFWYRQDPGLGLRLIYFSYDVKMKEKGDIPEGYSVSREKKERFSLILESASTNQTSMYLCASGQTGKTEAFFGQGTRLTVV.

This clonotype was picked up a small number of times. The CDR3 DNA reads TGTGCCAGCAGACAGGACTACCCCAGGTCGGAGACCCAGTACTTC. Amino acids: CASRQDYPRSETQYF. This rearrangement joins TRBV6-2 or TRBV6-3 to TRBJ2-5, with D maybe TRBD2 (6 bases). The V end was cut by 6 bases, the J end by 5 bases, with 19 bases between. Per the germline V gene, CDR1 is MNHEY and CDR2 is SVGEGT. CDR3 length equals 15 residues.

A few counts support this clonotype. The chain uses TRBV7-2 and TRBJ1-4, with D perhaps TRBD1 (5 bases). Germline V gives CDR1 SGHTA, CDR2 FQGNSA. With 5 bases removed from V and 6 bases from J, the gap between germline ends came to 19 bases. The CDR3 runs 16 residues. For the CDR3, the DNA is TGTGCCAGCAGCCCAAATGGGCAGGGAGCCTATGAAAAACTGTTTTTT. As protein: CASSPNGQGAYEKLFF.

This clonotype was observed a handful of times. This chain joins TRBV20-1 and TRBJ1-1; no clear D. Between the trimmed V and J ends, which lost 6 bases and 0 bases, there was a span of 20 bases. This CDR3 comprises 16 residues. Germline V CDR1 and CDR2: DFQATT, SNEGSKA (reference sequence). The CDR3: CSARPGLIGLNTEAFF. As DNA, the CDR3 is TGCAGTGCCCGCCCGGGCTTGATCGGGCTGAACACTGAAGCTTTCTTT.

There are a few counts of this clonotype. The CDR3 sequence: CASSLAVAGASYEQFF. In DNA form, the CDR3 reads TGTGCCAGCAGTTTGGCGGTAGCGGGGGCATCCTATGAGCAGTTCTTC. The chain has TRBV12-3 or TRBV12-4 and TRBJ2-1; 9 bases match TRBD2. CDR3 size: 16 residues. The junction had 11 bases not matched to a gene; V was cut back by 3 bases and J by 8 bases.

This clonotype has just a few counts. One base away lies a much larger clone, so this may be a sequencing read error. CDR3 coding DNA: TGTGCCAGCAGCTTCGGCGGGAGAGGCACAGATACGCAGTATTTT. Translated, it gives CASSFGGRGTDTQYF. This sequence joins TRBV7-3 and TRBJ2-3; 7 bases are a match to TRBD2. V lost 3 bases, J lost 1 base, and 4 bases stayed unmatched. This CDR3 is built from 15 residues. Germline V gene data show CDR1 as SGHTA and CDR2 as FQGTGA.

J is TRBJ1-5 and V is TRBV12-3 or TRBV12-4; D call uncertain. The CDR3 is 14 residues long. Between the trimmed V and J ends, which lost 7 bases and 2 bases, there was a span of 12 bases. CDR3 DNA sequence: TGTGCCAGCACTGCGGCATCCGGCAATCAGCCCCAGCATTTT. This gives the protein CASTAASGNQPQHF.

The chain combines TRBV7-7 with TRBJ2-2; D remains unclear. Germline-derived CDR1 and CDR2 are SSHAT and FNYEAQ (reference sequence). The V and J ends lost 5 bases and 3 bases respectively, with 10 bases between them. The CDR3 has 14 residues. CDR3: CASSPNTHTGELFF. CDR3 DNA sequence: TGTGCCAGCAGCCCGAACACCCACACCGGGGAGCTGTTTTTT.

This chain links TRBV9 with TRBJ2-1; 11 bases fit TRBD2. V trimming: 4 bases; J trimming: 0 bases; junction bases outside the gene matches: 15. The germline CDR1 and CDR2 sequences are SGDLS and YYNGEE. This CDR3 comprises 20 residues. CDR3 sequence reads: CASSFPIGLAGTNSYNEQFF. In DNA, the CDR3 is TGTGCCAGCAGCTTCCCTATAGGACTAGCGGGCACTAACTCCTACAATGAGCAGTTCTTC.

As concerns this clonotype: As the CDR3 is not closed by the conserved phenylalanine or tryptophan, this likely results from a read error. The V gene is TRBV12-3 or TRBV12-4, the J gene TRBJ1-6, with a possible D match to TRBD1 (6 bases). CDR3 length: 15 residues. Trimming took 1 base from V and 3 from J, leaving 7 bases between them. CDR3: CASSLGGHYNSPLHY. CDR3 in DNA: TGTGCCAGCAGTTTAGGGGGACACTATAATTCACCCCTCCACTAT.

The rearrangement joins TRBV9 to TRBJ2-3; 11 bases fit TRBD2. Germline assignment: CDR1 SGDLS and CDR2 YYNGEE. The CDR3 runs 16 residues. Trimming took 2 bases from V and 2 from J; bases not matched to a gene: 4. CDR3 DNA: TGTGCCAGCAGCGTCCTTAGCGGGGGGGTCACAGATACGCAGTATTTT. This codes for CASSVLSGGVTDTQYF.